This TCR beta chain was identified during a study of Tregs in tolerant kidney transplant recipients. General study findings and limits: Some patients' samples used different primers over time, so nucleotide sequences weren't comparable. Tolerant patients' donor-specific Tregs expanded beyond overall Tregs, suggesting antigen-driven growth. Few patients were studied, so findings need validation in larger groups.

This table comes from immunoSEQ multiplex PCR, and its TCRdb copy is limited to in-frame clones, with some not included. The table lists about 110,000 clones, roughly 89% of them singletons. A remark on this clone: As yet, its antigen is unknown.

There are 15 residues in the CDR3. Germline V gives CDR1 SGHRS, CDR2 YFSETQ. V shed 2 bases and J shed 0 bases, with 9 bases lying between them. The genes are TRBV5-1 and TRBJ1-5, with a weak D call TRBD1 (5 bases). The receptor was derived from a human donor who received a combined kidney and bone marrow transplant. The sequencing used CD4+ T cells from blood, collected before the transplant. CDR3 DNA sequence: TGCGCCAGCAGCTTAACAGGTTTTAGCAATCAGCCCCAGCATTTT. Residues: CASSLTGFSNQPQHF.